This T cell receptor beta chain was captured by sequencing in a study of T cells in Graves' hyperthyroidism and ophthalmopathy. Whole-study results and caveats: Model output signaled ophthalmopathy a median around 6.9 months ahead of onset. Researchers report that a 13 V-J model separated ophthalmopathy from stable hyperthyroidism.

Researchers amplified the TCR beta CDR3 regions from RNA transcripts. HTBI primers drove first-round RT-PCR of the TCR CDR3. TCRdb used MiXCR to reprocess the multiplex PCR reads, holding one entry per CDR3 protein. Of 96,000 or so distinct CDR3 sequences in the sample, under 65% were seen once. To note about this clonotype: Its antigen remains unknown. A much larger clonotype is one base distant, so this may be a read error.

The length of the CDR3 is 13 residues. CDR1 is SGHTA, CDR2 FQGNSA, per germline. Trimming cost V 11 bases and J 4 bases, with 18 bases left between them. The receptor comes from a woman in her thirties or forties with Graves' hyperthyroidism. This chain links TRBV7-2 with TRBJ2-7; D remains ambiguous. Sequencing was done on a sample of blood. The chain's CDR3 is CAWSVAKQYEQYF. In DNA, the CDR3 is TGTGCCTGGAGTGTGGCCAAGCAGTACGAGCAGTACTTC.